The 12 T cell receptor beta chains reported below all come from one sample, sequenced in a study of graft-versus-host responses after intestinal transplantation. The table came from immunoSEQ multiplex PCR; TCRdb's copy has only in-frame clones and leaves some out. There are about 120,000 clones in the sample; 90% occur only once, and more than 0.15% lies in the top ten. Which antigens these TCRs recognize remains unknown. The sequenced sample was unstimulated CD4+ T cells sorted from spleen or lymph node cells, obtained before intestinal transplant. The receptor set was obtained from a human donor who received an intestinal transplant.

The chain has TRBV7-6 and TRBJ2-1; TRBD2 might be the D (5 bases). The CDR3 has 14 residues. Deletions cut 4 bases from V and 9 bases from J, with 16 bases between. The germline CDR1 and CDR2 sequences are SGHVS and FNYEAQ. CDR3: CASSYREEYGEQFF. The CDR3 DNA reads TGTGCCAGCAGCTACCGGGAAGAGTACGGTGAGCAGTTCTTC.

The chain carries TRBV6-1 and TRBJ2-5; the D gene is possibly TRBD1 (6 bases). V shed 8 bases and J shed 0 bases, with 16 bases lying between them. Germline CDR1 and CDR2: MNHNS and SASEGT. The CDR3 runs 15 residues. In DNA, the CDR3 is TGTGCCAGCCAGGCGGCAGGGGTCTACCAAGAGACCCAGTACTTC. The encoded protein is CASQAAGVYQETQYF.

This rearrangement joins TRBV7-2 to TRBJ2-7; 11 bases line up with TRBD2. The CDR3 covers 17 residues. V was clipped by 0 bases and J by 3 bases; unmatched bases: 7. CDR1 and CDR2 from the germline V gene are SGHTA and FQGNSA. The CDR3 bases are TGTGCCAGCAGCTTAGCGCGGGGACTAGCGGAAGACTACGAGCAGTACTTC. Residues: CASSLARGLAEDYEQYF.

This clone has a handful of counts. CDR3 in amino acids: CASSYEEKLFF. DNA for the CDR3: TGTGCCAGCAGTTACGAGGAAAAACTGTTTTTT. The chain is built from TRBV6-6 and TRBJ1-4; D remains unclear. In germline, CDR1 is MNHNY, CDR2 SVGAGI (reference sequence). The ends were cut back, 2 bases at V and 8 bases at J, with 3 bases in the middle. The CDR3 runs 11 residues.

CDR3 DNA sequence: TGTGCCAGCAGTTACTCGATGTGGACAGGGAATCAGCCCCAGCATTTT. This codes for CASSYSMWTGNQPQHF. The chain carries TRBV6-6 and TRBJ1-5, with 8 bases identical to TRBD1. The V gene's germline CDR1 is MNHNY and CDR2 SVGAGI (reference sequence). V lost 0 bases to trimming and J lost 4 bases; unmatched junction nucleotides: 5. This CDR3 comprises 16 residues.

The chain joins TRBV10-2 to TRBJ1-4, with a possible D match to TRBD1 (6 bases). Germline-derived CDR1 and CDR2 are WSHSY and SAAADI. Trimming shortened V by 3 bases and J by 4 bases, and 18 bases separated the two germline ends. The CDR3 is 17 residues long. CDR3 sequence reads: CASSDRGQGGNNEKLFF. In nucleotides, the CDR3 is TGCGCCAGCAGTGACAGGGGACAAGGGGGAAATAATGAAAAACTGTTTTTT.

The J gene is TRBJ2-5, the V gene TRBV28; 7 nucleotides match TRBD2. Germline V CDR1 and CDR2: MDHEN, SYDVKM. J was trimmed by 2 bases and V by 6 bases; bases with no gene match: 3. This CDR3 contains 13 residues. CDR3 protein: CASRPSGQETQYF. The CDR3 coding sequence is TGTGCCAGCAGGCCTAGCGGACAAGAGACCCAGTACTTC.

J is TRBJ1-1 and V is TRBV29-1; TRBD1 matches at 7 bases. CDR3 length equals 13 residues. Germline V gene sequence: CDR1 SQVTM, CDR2 ANQGSEA. Trimming took 8 bases from V and 1 from J; bases not matched to a gene: 7. The CDR3 bases are TGCAGCAGCCAGCAGGGGGGGAACACTGAAGCTTTCTTT. Amino acids: CSSQQGGNTEAFF.

The chain combines TRBV7-9 with TRBJ1-1; 7 bases fit TRBD1. Trimming cost V 6 bases and J 4 bases; bases outside gene matches: 2. The germline CDR1 and CDR2 sequences are SEHNR and FQNEAQ (reference sequence). The CDR3 totals 12 residues. CDR3 nucleotides: TGTGCCAGCAGTGGGGACAGCACTGAAGCTTTCTTT. Its protein product is CASSGDSTEAFF.

The rearrangement joins TRBV19 to TRBJ1-1; possible D gene TRBD1, 5 bases. CDR3 length: 15 residues. CDR1 is LNHDA and CDR2 is SQIVND in the germline V gene (reference sequence). With 1 base removed from V and 0 bases from J, the gap between germline ends came to 9 bases. CDR3 in amino acids: CASSIANRMNTEAFF. CDR3 coding DNA: TGTGCCAGTAGTATAGCGAACAGGATGAACACTGAAGCTTTCTTT.

V usage is TRBV18 and J usage is TRBJ2-5; D is unresolved. Germline V gives CDR1 KGHSH, CDR2 LQKENI. Trimming pared 1 base from V and 3 bases from J, leaving 3 bases between. This CDR3 comprises 12 residues. Here the CDR3 reads CASSPLEETQYF. DNA for the CDR3: TGTGCCAGCTCACCACTAGAAGAGACCCAGTACTTC.

V is TRBV6-1 and J is TRBJ2-7, with 10 bases identical to TRBD2. The CDR3 has 15 residues. The J segment lost 4 bases and the V segment lost 8 bases, leaving 11 bases of the junction unmatched. Germline loops: CDR1 MNHNS, CDR2 SASEGT. CDR3 residues: CASRRLAGPAYEQYF. CDR3 bases: TGTGCCAGCCGAAGACTAGCGGGCCCGGCTTACGAGCAGTACTTC.